The rows below give T cell receptor beta chains drawn from one sample of a study of blood T cell repertoires in COVID-19. The data were produced by immunoSEQ multiplex PCR, yet TCRdb's version contains in-frame clones alone and is incomplete. The sample comprises approximately 150,000 clones, around 83% of which are singletons, and about 5.6% rests with the top ten. Material: peripheral blood. These receptors all stem from a woman aged 45-65 years with COVID-19, enrolled during active disease. Each CDR3 is given with its conserved first and last residue. The listing skips clone size in some rows; elsewhere it reads once, few, many or a size class.

V gene: TRBV15
CDR3 length: 16
J gene: TRBJ1-5
clone size: -
CDR3 protein: CATSRGGERGNQPQHF

V gene: TRBV6-5
CDR3 length: 15
J gene: TRBJ1-6
clone size: -
CDR3 protein: CASSYFGTANSPLHF

V gene: TRBV30
CDR3 length: 14
J gene: TRBJ1-4
clone size: -
CDR3 protein: CAWSVRSGVGKLFF

V gene: TRBV9
CDR3 length: 14
J gene: TRBJ1-2
clone size: -
CDR3 protein: CASSVEGARYGYTF

V gene: TRBV14
CDR3 length: 19
J gene: TRBJ2-5
clone size: -
CDR3 protein: CASSHCRGRMPEEPGTQYF

V gene: TRBV7-9
CDR3 length: 16
J gene: TRBJ2-3
clone size: -
CDR3 protein: CASSTYGGANTDTQYF

V gene: TRBV4-1
CDR3 length: 16
J gene: TRBJ2-1
clone size: -
CDR3 protein: CASSQLTSGGQVEQFF

V gene: TRBV5-4
CDR3 length: 16
J gene: TRBJ2-5
clone size: few
CDR3 protein: CASSDGTGMGQETQYF

V gene: TRBV11-2
CDR3 length: 13
J gene: TRBJ2-7
clone size: -
CDR3 protein: CASSLDLSREQYF

V gene: TRBV6-5
CDR3 length: 14
J gene: TRBJ2-3
clone size: -
CDR3 protein: CASSSGQGTDTQYF

V gene: TRBV6-5
CDR3 length: 12
J gene: TRBJ1-2
clone size: -
CDR3 protein: CASSSTGLGYTF

V gene: TRBV6-5
CDR3 length: 16
J gene: TRBJ1-4
clone size: -
CDR3 protein: CASSYKARGAVEKLFF

V gene: TRBV12-5
CDR3 length: 11
J gene: TRBJ1-1
clone size: -
CDR3 protein: CASGSGREAFF

V gene: TRBV9
CDR3 length: 16
J gene: TRBJ2-3
clone size: -
CDR3 protein: CASSPGLAGGTDTQYF

V gene: TRBV6-5
CDR3 length: 14
J gene: TRBJ2-3
clone size: -
CDR3 protein: CASSGTSPLDTQYF

V gene: TRBV30
CDR3 length: 13
J gene: TRBJ1-2
clone size: -
CDR3 protein: CAWSVSGGGGYTF

V gene: TRBV3-1/TRBV3-2
CDR3 length: 12
J gene: TRBJ2-1
clone size: -
CDR3 protein: CASSLNSDEQFF

V gene: TRBV27
CDR3 length: 16
J gene: TRBJ1-5
clone size: -
CDR3 protein: CASSLKVPARNQPQHF

V gene: TRBV7-2
CDR3 length: 15
J gene: TRBJ2-2
clone size: -
CDR3 protein: CASSDSVALAGELFF

V gene: TRBV5-1
CDR3 length: 15
J gene: TRBJ2-3
clone size: -
CDR3 protein: CASNGTGGPTDTQYF

V gene: TRBV18
CDR3 length: 15
J gene: TRBJ1-4
clone size: -
CDR3 protein: CASSPDRVRKEKLFF

V gene: TRBV19
CDR3 length: 14
J gene: TRBJ1-3
clone size: once
CDR3 protein: CASRRSGSGNTIYF

V gene: TRBV28
CDR3 length: 15
J gene: TRBJ1-5
clone size: -
CDR3 protein: CASSLPGGSNQPQHF

V gene: TRBV5-1
CDR3 length: 16
J gene: TRBJ2-1
clone size: once
CDR3 protein: CASSPERLSSYNEQFF

V gene: TRBV28
CDR3 length: 14
J gene: TRBJ1-6
clone size: -
CDR3 protein: CASRGGPINSPLHF

V gene: TRBV5-1
CDR3 length: 13
J gene: TRBJ2-5
clone size: -
CDR3 protein: CASSLELQETQYF

V gene: TRBV9
CDR3 length: 14
J gene: TRBJ2-1
clone size: -
CDR3 protein: CASSVGNRGNEQFF

V gene: TRBV19
CDR3 length: 16
J gene: TRBJ1-5
clone size: once
CDR3 protein: CASSRQGDYSNQPQHF

V gene: TRBV28
CDR3 length: 16
J gene: TRBJ2-3
clone size: -
CDR3 protein: CASSPTWPAGTDTQYF

V gene: TRBV10-3
CDR3 length: 14
J gene: TRBJ1-1
clone size: -
CDR3 protein: CATRDSQNFAEAFF

V gene: TRBV5-4
CDR3 length: 17
J gene: TRBJ2-3
clone size: -
CDR3 protein: CASSSPLAGGREDTQYF

V gene: TRBV11-3
CDR3 length: 13
J gene: TRBJ2-1
clone size: -
CDR3 protein: CASSFPGIDEQFF

V gene: TRBV6-5
CDR3 length: 15
J gene: TRBJ2-1
clone size: -
CDR3 protein: CASRYRDRATNEQFF

V gene: TRBV10-3
CDR3 length: 15
J gene: TRBJ2-7
clone size: -
CDR3 protein: CAISGGDGKNFEQYF

V gene: TRBV6-4
CDR3 length: 15
J gene: TRBJ2-5
clone size: -
CDR3 protein: CASSDVAGYSETQYF

V gene: TRBV5-1
CDR3 length: 15
J gene: TRBJ2-7
clone size: -
CDR3 protein: CASSLAPGHSYEQYF

V gene: TRBV7-3
CDR3 length: 20
J gene: TRBJ2-1
clone size: -
CDR3 protein: CASSLVGLAGGSSSYNEQFF

V gene: TRBV7-9
CDR3 length: 15
J gene: TRBJ2-3
clone size: -
CDR3 protein: CASSLGTAGGDTQYF

V gene: TRBV15
CDR3 length: 16
J gene: TRBJ1-2
clone size: -
CDR3 protein: CATSRVDRGEGYGYTF

V gene: TRBV5-1
CDR3 length: 16
J gene: TRBJ2-7
clone size: few
CDR3 protein: CASSLAGQVISYEQYF

V gene: TRBV11-1
CDR3 length: 14
J gene: TRBJ1-2
clone size: -
CDR3 protein: CASSPQDRNYGYTF

V gene: TRBV12-5
CDR3 length: 15
J gene: TRBJ2-2
clone size: once
CDR3 protein: CASGLAEQGTGELFF

V gene: TRBV9
CDR3 length: 15
J gene: TRBJ1-6
clone size: -
CDR3 protein: CASSVRGQGGSPLHF

V gene: TRBV19
CDR3 length: 17
J gene: TRBJ1-2
clone size: few
CDR3 protein: CASSTGTGYSGVYGYTF

V gene: TRBV10-1
CDR3 length: 15
J gene: TRBJ2-1
clone size: -
CDR3 protein: CASSDPSGGANEQFF